This T cell receptor beta chain is drawn from a study of T cells after yellow fever vaccination. Study-wide results and caveats: By day 5 rather than day 15, the secondary response had peaked, though it was weaker. Post-booster samples contained most primary-vaccination clones (approximately 96% CD4, around 88% CD8).

This clonotype was detected many times. Its antigen is currently unknown. CDR1 is KGHSH, CDR2 LQKENI, per germline. This CDR3 has 15 amino acids. Deletions cut 0 bases from V and 5 bases from J, with 10 bases between. Conversion of TCR transcripts into cDNA relied on 5'RACE template switching, which added a universal primer site and UMIs. TCRdb recomputed calls from the 5' RACE reads with MiXCR, one row per CDR3 protein. The data contain 550,000 to 750,000 distinct CDR3 sequences, approximately 15% of them singletons. This chain links TRBV18 with TRBJ2-2; the D gene is possibly TRBD1 (5 bases). The receptor was isolated from a man in his thirties or forties who received the YFV17D yellow fever vaccine. Sample: PBMCs, taken on the day of the yellow fever booster vaccination. This chain's CDR3 is CASSPPQGGTGELFF. CDR3 sequence (DNA): TGTGCCAGCTCACCACCCCAGGGTGGGACCGGGGAGCTGTTTTTT.